This passage covers 28 T cell receptor beta chains from one sample sequenced in a study of T-cell reconstitution after alpha-beta-depleted transplantation in children. Unique molecular identifiers featured in how the TCRbeta library was prepared. In TCRdb, the PCR reads were re-called with MiXCR into one record per CDR3 protein. The sample has 700,000 or so distinct CDR3 sequences; about an eighth are singletons. Sequences were derived from PBMCs, sampled before TCRalphabeta/CD19-depleted stem cell transplant. The origin of the receptors is a girl aged 2 to 9 with congenital amegakaryocytic thrombocytopenia, due to receive a stem cell transplant.

The V and J genes are TRBV19 and TRBJ2-1, with D unresolved. Trimming took 6 bases from V and 4 from J, leaving 19 bases between them. The length of the CDR3 is 16 residues. In germline, CDR1 is LNHDA, CDR2 SQIVND (reference sequence). The CDR3 spells CASSPSRFLLYNEQFF. The CDR3 DNA reads as TGTGCCAGTAGCCCTTCCCGATTCTTATTATACAATGAGCAGTTCTTC.

This clonotype occurred a few times. This chain uses TRBV29-1 with TRBJ2-2; D is possibly TRBD2 (5 bases). Germline loops: CDR1 SQVTM, CDR2 ANQGSEA. This CDR3 spans 11 amino acids. V lost 3 bases and J 7 bases, leaving 6 bases between the germline ends. The CDR3 DNA sequence: TGCAGCGTTGACGGGGACGGGGAGCTGTTTTTT. It encodes CSVDGDGELFF.

This clonotype was found many times. CDR3 DNA: TGCGCCAGCAGCTTAGCCAGTCACTTAAGCTACAATGAGCAGTTCTTC. Protein sequence: CASSLASHLSYNEQFF. The chain links TRBV5-1 to TRBJ2-1; D call uncertain. CDR3 length: 16 amino acids. Looked up from germline, CDR1 is SGHRS and CDR2 is YFSETQ. Trimming removed 2 bases from V and 3 bases from J, with 15 bases in between.

This clonotype was recorded many times. This chain uses TRBV9 with TRBJ2-3; 7 bases match TRBD2. The CDR3 has 14 residues. CDR1 and CDR2 (germline): SGDLS, YYNGEE. V trimming: 4 bases; J trimming: 3 bases; junction bases outside the gene matches: 5. In DNA form, the CDR3 reads TGTGCCAGCAGCCCGGGAGGATTGACAGATACGCAGTATTTT. This codes for CASSPGGLTDTQYF.

This clonotype was recorded a few times. This sequence joins TRBV7-2 and TRBJ2-3; D gene unclear. CDR3 length: 16 amino acids. Trimming left V 6 bases short and J 2 bases short, with 18 bases between. Germline V gene sequence: CDR1 SGHTA, CDR2 FQGNSA. DNA of the CDR3: TGTGCCAGCAGTCGACCCTACTCCGAAAACACAGATACGCAGTATTTT. Translation gives CASSRPYSENTDTQYF.

On this clonotype: This likely comes from a read error, as the CDR3 has no conserved phenylalanine or tryptophan at its end. The chain joins TRBV29-1 to TRBJ2-5, with D hard to call. Trimming took off 1 base at V and 4 bases at J, with 19 bases between the two ends. CDR3 length: 16 residues. The germline V gene encodes CDR1 SQVTM and CDR2 ANQGSEA. The CDR3 bases are TGCAGCGTTGAAGTAGGCCTGTCACTTTGGGGAGAGACCCAGTACTTG. Its protein product is CSVEVGLSLWGETQYL.

This clonotype was observed a few times. The gene calls are TRBV7-9 and TRBJ1-1; the match to TRBD1 covers 10 bases. Losses at the gene ends were 10 bases for V and 1 base for J; bases not matched to a gene: 3. Germline CDR1 reads SEHNR; CDR2 reads FQNEAQ (reference sequence). CDR3 length: 13 residues. The CDR3 loop is CATRDRGNTEAFF. The CDR3 nucleotides read TGTGCCACCAGGGACAGGGGGAACACTGAAGCTTTCTTT.

This clonotype was counted a few times. CDR3 amino acids: CSARLNPGQTDNSPLHF. The CDR3 nucleotides read TGCAGTGCTAGATTGAACCCGGGACAGACAGATAATTCACCCCTCCACTTT. The chain uses TRBV20-1 and TRBJ1-6, with 7 positions matching TRBD1. Unmatched junction bases numbered 12, after V lost 2 bases and J lost 5 bases. CDR1 is DFQATT, CDR2 SNEGSKA, per germline (reference sequence). This CDR3 has 17 amino acids.

The V call is TRBV7-2, the J call TRBJ1-5, with a weak D call TRBD1 (6 bases). Germline V gene data show CDR1 as SGHTA and CDR2 as FQGNSA. V lost 5 bases and J lost 3, with 14 bases in between. This CDR3 is built from 15 residues. DNA for the CDR3: TGTGCCAGCAGCCAACACAGGGATAACAATCAGCCCCAGCATTTT. It codes for CASSQHRDNNQPQHF.

This clonotype showed up many times. This chain links TRBV28 with TRBJ2-1; 8 bases are shared with TRBD2. Germline V lookup: CDR1 MDHEN, CDR2 SYDVKM. The ends lost 3 bases at V and 5 bases at J; junction bases unmatched: 12. This CDR3 contains 17 residues. CDR3: CASSFPPLTSANNEQFF. As DNA, the CDR3 is TGTGCCAGCAGTTTTCCCCCCCTGACTAGCGCAAACAATGAGCAGTTCTTC.

This clonotype was counted ten times or more. The J gene is TRBJ2-7, the V gene TRBV9; the D gene is possibly TRBD1 (6 bases). The CDR3 length is 17 residues. V was clipped by 3 bases and J by 2 bases, with 21 bases between them. Germline CDR1 is SGDLS and CDR2 is YYNGEE. The CDR3 DNA reads TGTGCCAGCAGCGGAGGACAGCAACACACTCCCGCCTACGAGCAGTACTTC. Translated, it gives CASSGGQQHTPAYEQYF. The entire variable domain, with the rest obtained from reference TRBV9 and TRBJ2-7, is as follows: DSGVTQTPKHLITATGQRVTLRCSPRSGDLSVYWYQQSLDQGLQFLIQYYNGEERAKGNILERFSAQQFPDLHSELNLSSLELGDSALYFCASSGGQQHTPAYEQYFGPGTRLTVT.

This clonotype was recorded many times. This sequence joins TRBV28 and TRBJ2-7; D gene uncertain. The CDR3 totals 13 residues. Trimming took off 5 bases at V and 4 bases at J, with 12 bases between the two ends. Per germline, CDR1 MDHEN and CDR2 SYDVKM. The CDR3: CASSPRRKYEQYF. The CDR3 bases are TGTGCCAGCAGTCCCCGCCGGAAGTACGAGCAGTACTTC.

The sample holds many counts of this clonotype. The J gene is TRBJ1-1, the V gene TRBV6-1; a possible D gene is TRBD1 (6 bases). Germline values: CDR1 MNHNS, CDR2 SASEGT. Trimming removed 8 bases from V and 7 bases from J, with 17 bases in between. The CDR3 consists of 13 residues. Here the CDR3 reads CASSQPTGIEAFF. The CDR3 DNA reads as TGTGCCAGCTCCCAGCCAACAGGGATTGAAGCTTTCTTT.

This clonotype was counted ten times or more. The chain recombines TRBV7-9 with TRBJ2-2; D call uncertain. The germline CDR1 and CDR2 sequences are SEHNR and FQNEAQ (reference sequence). The CDR3 consists of 14 residues. The V end lost 0 bases, the J end lost 6 bases, and 8 bases lay between the germline ends. CDR3 loop: CASSLAKSSGELFF. CDR3 in DNA: TGTGCCAGCAGCTTAGCGAAGAGTTCCGGGGAGCTGTTTTTT.

Many counts were recorded for this clonotype. The gene calls are TRBV5-1 and TRBJ2-1; 7 bases line up with TRBD1. The junction had 2 bases not matched to a gene; V was cut back by 0 bases and J by 5 bases. The CDR3 is made up of 14 amino acids. Germline values: CDR1 SGHRS, CDR2 YFSETQ. The CDR3 sequence is CASSLGDSNNEQFF. In nucleotides, the CDR3 is TGCGCCAGCAGCTTGGGGGACAGTAACAATGAGCAGTTCTTC.

This clonotype was observed at least ten times. The V call is TRBV12-3 or TRBV12-4, the J call TRBJ1-3, with 7 bases fitting TRBD1. The trim removed 6 bases at V and 4 bases at J, leaving 6 bases unmatched. CDR3 length equals 14 residues. The CDR3 nucleotides read TGTGCCAGCAGCTCGGGGACAGCCGGAAACACCATATATTTT. It codes for CASSSGTAGNTIYF.

The sample holds many counts of this clonotype. This chain uses TRBV29-1 with TRBJ2-5, with D possibly being TRBD2 (5 bases). The CDR3 has 13 residues. Trimming shortened V by 3 bases and J by 5 bases, and 13 bases separated the two germline ends. From germline, CDR1 is SQVTM and CDR2 ANQGSEA. The CDR3: CSVDGGKEETQYF. CDR3 nucleotide sequence: TGCAGCGTTGACGGAGGCAAAGAGGAGACCCAGTACTTC.

The gene calls are TRBV5-1 and TRBJ2-1; TRBD2 matches at 12 bases. The CDR3 extends over 16 amino acids. The germline V gene has CDR1 SGHRS and CDR2 YFSETQ. V lost 0 bases and J lost 10; bases outside the gene matches: 8. The CDR3 DNA reads as TGCGCCAGCAGCTTGGTGCTAGCGGGAGGGCCGGGGGAGCAGTTCTTC. This codes for CASSLVLAGGPGEQFF.

The chain carries TRBV20-1 and TRBJ1-1, with D perhaps TRBD1 (5 bases). V was trimmed by 6 bases and J by 6 bases, leaving 11 bases between them. The CDR3 is 11 residues long. Germline V lookup: CDR1 DFQATT, CDR2 SNEGSKA (reference sequence). CDR3 sequence (DNA): TGCAGTGCCCCGGGGCCGGCTGAAGCTTTCTTT. As protein: CSAPGPAEAFF.

In its sample, this clonotype was seen many times. V and J are TRBV6-5 and TRBJ2-5; D gene uncertain. CDR1 and CDR2 (germline): MNHEY, SVGAGI. Trimming took off 0 bases at V and 5 bases at J, with 10 bases between the two ends. CDR3 length equals 14 residues. The CDR3 is CASSYSNTPETQYF. CDR3 nucleotide sequence: TGTGCCAGCAGTTACTCGAACACCCCGGAGACCCAGTACTTC.

The chain uses TRBV30 and TRBJ2-3; TRBD2 matches 7 bases. V lost 4 bases to trimming and J lost 8 bases; unmatched junction nucleotides: 18. Germline CDR1 GTSNPN, CDR2 SVGIG (reference sequence). This CDR3 is built from 16 residues. CDR3 in DNA: TGTGCCTGGACCCGACTAGCCTTTTCGCTTCTTGTTACGCAGTATTTT. Translation: CAWTRLAFSLLVTQYF.

This clonotype occurred a few times. This rearrangement joins TRBV29-1 to TRBJ2-1; D ambiguous. Trimming stripped 6 bases from V and 0 bases from J, with 12 bases between. In germline, CDR1 is SQVTM, CDR2 ANQGSEA. The CDR3 is made up of 14 amino acids. The CDR3 reads CSVPTASSYNEQFF. For the CDR3, the DNA is TGCAGCGTCCCAACTGCTAGCTCCTACAATGAGCAGTTCTTC.

The table lists this clonotype with many counts. The chain links TRBV27 to TRBJ2-5; D not certain. Trimming cost V 5 bases and J 3 bases, with 22 bases left between them. Germline CDR1 and CDR2: MNHEY and SMNVEV (reference sequence). The CDR3 covers 17 residues. This CDR3 is CASSKSTSRKGKETQYF. The CDR3 DNA is TGTGCCAGCAGTAAATCAACCTCGAGGAAAGGCAAAGAGACCCAGTACTTC.

This sequence joins TRBV28 and TRBJ2-3; perhaps TRBD2 as D (5 bases). V shed 8 bases and J shed 4 bases, with 16 bases lying between them. The CDR3 contains 14 residues. Germline-derived CDR1 and CDR2 are MDHEN and SYDVKM. The CDR3 is CASVGRAIPDTQYF. The CDR3, as DNA: TGTGCCAGCGTCGGGCGGGCAATTCCAGATACGCAGTATTTT.

This clonotype was found many times. V usage is TRBV5-1 and J usage is TRBJ2-6; D unclear. V gave up 3 bases and J gave up 0 bases, with 4 bases separating them. The germline CDR1 and CDR2 sequences are SGHRS and YFSETQ. This CDR3 region has 14 residues. The CDR3 sequence: CASSSSSGANVLTF. In nucleotides, the CDR3 is TGCGCCAGCAGCTCAAGCTCTGGGGCCAACGTCCTGACTTTC.

This clonotype has at least ten counts. V usage is TRBV20-1 and J usage is TRBJ2-7, with D perhaps TRBD1 or TRBD2 (5 bases each). Germline V CDR1 and CDR2: DFQATT, SNEGSKA (reference sequence). The CDR3 has 13 residues. With 5 bases removed from V and 6 bases from J, the gap between germline ends came to 17 bases. The CDR3 sequence is CSAEVGVGGEQYF. The CDR3 DNA follows: TGCAGTGCTGAGGTCGGAGTTGGGGGCGAGCAGTACTTC.

Only a few counts were recorded for this clonotype. The chain is built from TRBV4-1 and TRBJ2-7; D possibly corresponds to TRBD2 (5 bases). CDR3 length equals 15 residues. Germline V gives CDR1 MGHRA, CDR2 YSYEKL. Trimming cost V 4 bases and J 0 bases, with 13 bases left between them. The CDR3 here is CASSLGVTYSYEQYF. The CDR3 DNA reads as TGCGCCAGCAGCCTCGGGGTGACATACTCCTACGAGCAGTACTTC.

V gene TRBV20-1 combines with J gene TRBJ2-3, with 12 bases matching TRBD2. V dropped 6 bases and J dropped 2; count of bases not matched to a gene: 9. The CDR3 has 16 amino acids. Germline V gene lookup returns CDR1 DFQATT and CDR2 SNEGSKA (reference sequence). The CDR3 region has the DNA TGCAGTGCGGGACTGACTAGCGGGAGTTTCACAGATACGCAGTATTTT. Its protein product is CSAGLTSGSFTDTQYF.